This T cell receptor (beta chain) came from a study of T cell responses to AZD1222 COVID-19 vaccine. Here immunoSEQ multiplex PCR was the method, and the copy in TCRdb shows in-frame clones only, minus some. Of 150,000 to 180,000 clones in the sample, approximately 91% were seen once. The CDR3 is 16 amino acids. Losses at the gene ends were 5 bases for V and 1 base for J; bases not matched to a gene: 4. CDR1 MNHEY and CDR2 SVGEGT come from the germline V gene. Study-wide points: Clonal diversity was possibly underestimated, and white British individuals and females predominated among donors.

About this clone: Its specificity is unknown.

The receptor comes from an adult who had recovered from COVID-19. This material consisted of peripheral blood, taken after recovery from COVID-19. The chain has TRBV6-2 or TRBV6-3 and TRBJ2-7, with 14 bases lining up with TRBD2. In DNA form, the CDR3 reads TGTGCCAGCAGTCGGACTAGCGGGGGGCTATCCTACGAGCAGTACTTC. It translates to CASSRTSGGLSYEQYF.